A single sample gave rise to the 16 T cell receptor beta chains below, sequenced in a study of shared clonotypes between healthy human individuals. Assay used: immunoSEQ multiplex PCR; TCRdb lists only in-frame clones, some missing. The data hold millions of clones, with around 90% observed a single time. Sequencing used naive CD4+ T cells sorted from blood. Indicated subset: CD45RA+ positively selected. Receptor source: a man younger than 35 in good health.

The chain is built from TRBV30 and TRBJ1-3, with D hard to call. V lost 5 bases and J 2 bases, leaving 4 bases between the germline ends. The CDR3 runs 11 residues. Germline V gives CDR1 GTSNPN, CDR2 SVGIG (reference sequence). CDR3 sequence: CAWQAGNTIYF. CDR3 nucleotides: TGTGCCTGGCAAGCTGGAAACACCATATATTTT.

V gene TRBV10-2 combines with J gene TRBJ1-1; D gene uncertain. The CDR3 consists of 14 residues. The V gene lost 0 bases and the J gene lost 1 base, with 6 bases spanning the gap. The V gene's germline CDR1 is WSHSY and CDR2 SAAADI. CDR3 residues: CASSESAGNTEAFF. CDR3 DNA sequence: TGCGCCAGCAGTGAGTCGGCAGGGAACACTGAAGCTTTCTTT.

This clone appeared once. The chain recombines TRBV2 with TRBJ2-3; TRBD1 matches at 9 bases. After removal of 8 bases from V and 4 bases from J, the junction contained 7 bases not matched to a gene. This CDR3 is 14 amino acids long. Germline V gene sequence: CDR1 SNHLY, CDR2 FYNNEI. CDR3 DNA: TGTGCCAGCTCAGTGGGACAGGGCCCAGATACGCAGTATTTT. Translation: CASSVGQGPDTQYF.

The chain uses TRBV5-5 and TRBJ2-5; D is possibly TRBD1 or TRBD2 (6 bases each). Germline CDR1 reads SGHKS; CDR2 reads YYEKEE (reference sequence). The length of the CDR3 is 13 residues. V lost 0 bases and J 5 bases, leaving 8 bases between the germline ends. CDR3 amino acids: CASSLEGGETQYF. DNA for the CDR3: TGTGCCAGCAGCTTGGAGGGGGGCGAGACCCAGTACTTC.

This chain links TRBV4-3 with TRBJ2-7; TRBD1 agrees at 7 bases. The CDR3 consists of 14 residues. Germline V lookup: CDR1 LGHNA, CDR2 YSLEER. Trimming at V came to 1 base and at J to 2 bases, leaving 2 bases not matched to a gene. CDR3 sequence: CASSQADRPYEQYF. The CDR3 DNA follows: TGCGCCAGCAGCCAAGCGGACAGGCCCTACGAGCAGTACTTC.

This clone was seen once. This chain joins TRBV6-5 and TRBJ1-6; D call uncertain. V was pared by 2 bases and J by 7 bases, with 15 bases between. There are 16 residues in the CDR3. Germline loops: CDR1 MNHEY, CDR2 SVGAGI. CDR3 coding DNA: TGTGCCAGCAGTTACCGGCTCGGCCGGCCAAATTCACCCCTCCACTTT. This encodes CASSYRLGRPNSPLHF.

The rearrangement joins TRBV5-1 to TRBJ1-6; maybe TRBD1 (5 bases). The length of the CDR3 is 18 residues. Germline CDR1 is SGHRS and CDR2 is YFSETQ. Trimming took 3 bases from V and 0 from J, leaving 16 bases between them. The CDR3 loop is CASSSLPRASSYNSPLHF. DNA of the CDR3: TGCGCCAGCAGCTCACTTCCCAGGGCTAGCTCCTATAATTCACCCCTCCACTTT.

The chain recombines TRBV19 with TRBJ1-2; D is possibly TRBD1 (6 bases). Per the germline V gene, CDR1 is LNHDA and CDR2 is SQIVND (reference sequence). This CDR3 is built from 16 residues. V was clipped by 5 bases and J by 0 bases, with 16 bases between them. CDR3 region: CASSPQSTGSNYGYTF. CDR3 bases: TGTGCCAGTAGTCCCCAATCGACAGGTTCTAACTATGGCTACACCTTC.

J is TRBJ2-6 and V is TRBV11-2; weak D call: TRBD1 (6 bases). Germline values: CDR1 SGHAT, CDR2 FQNNGV. Trimming left V 4 bases short and J 2 bases short, with 15 bases between. The CDR3 spans 17 residues. The CDR3 DNA reads TGTGCCAGCAGCTCCCGACAGGCCGGCGCTGGGGCCAACGTCCTGACTTTC. Its translation is CASSSRQAGAGANVLTF.

J is TRBJ2-7 and V is TRBV5-4; D is uncertain. The length of the CDR3 is 13 residues. CDR1 is SGHNT and CDR2 is YYREEE in the germline V gene (reference sequence). V dropped 0 bases and J dropped 6 bases, with 10 bases sitting between them. The CDR3 here is CASSLVPRSEQYF. Written as DNA, the CDR3 is TGTGCCAGCAGCTTGGTCCCTCGGAGCGAGCAGTACTTC.

Turning to this clone: Germline is not matched at one junction end, which may reflect a read error. The CDR3 coding sequence is TGTGCCAGCAGCTACCTCTGGGGAGCGCAGGACTTC. It translates to CASSYLWGAQDF. The gene calls are TRBV28 and TRBJ2-7, with TRBD2 as a possible D gene (5 bases). This CDR3 is built from 12 residues. Germline loops: CDR1 MDHEN, CDR2 SYDVKM.

V gene TRBV12-5 combines with J gene TRBJ2-7, with 7 bases aligning to TRBD2. Germline CDR1 LGHNT, CDR2 FRNRAP. V was clipped by 5 bases and J by 5 bases; unmatched bases: 9. The CDR3 consists of 14 residues. The CDR3 reads CASGPSRGSDEQYF. CDR3 DNA: TGTGCTAGTGGTCCCTCCCGCGGGAGCGACGAGCAGTACTTC.

On this clone: Sequence at one end of the junction differs from germline and may be a read error. This chain connects TRBV28 to TRBJ2-3; 11 nucleotides match TRBD2. The germline V gene encodes CDR1 MDHEN and CDR2 SYDVKM. The CDR3 has 12 amino acids. DNA of the CDR3: TGTGCCAGCAGCCTCGGACTAGCGGGCGCAGTTTTT. Translation: CASSLGLAGAVF.

Worth noting for this clone: The same CDR3 can be traced to other DNA sequences in this sample. This chain links TRBV5-1 with TRBJ2-5; D unresolved. The V gene's germline CDR1 is SGHRS and CDR2 YFSETQ. The CDR3 has 13 amino acids. The ends were cut back, 0 bases at V and 4 bases at J, with 7 bases in the middle. CDR3 region: CASSLDSLETQYF. The CDR3 DNA is TGCGCCAGCAGCTTGGATTCGCTAGAGACCCAGTACTTC.

The chain carries TRBV19 and TRBJ1-1; a possible D gene is TRBD1 (6 bases). This CDR3 spans 15 amino acids. V gave up 6 bases and J gave up 7 bases, with 21 bases separating them. CDR1 LNHDA and CDR2 SQIVND come from the germline V gene (reference sequence). This CDR3 reads CASRSTGGGLNEAFF. The CDR3 bases are TGTGCCAGTAGATCTACCGGCGGGGGGCTGAATGAAGCTTTCTTT.

This chain joins TRBV6-1 and TRBJ2-2; either TRBD1 or TRBD2 may supply D (5 bases each). The V gene's germline CDR1 is MNHNS and CDR2 SASEGT. The CDR3 totals 15 residues. Trimming took off 11 bases at V and 0 bases at J, with 16 bases between the two ends. CDR3: CAFRGAEANTGELFF. As DNA, the CDR3 is TGTGCCTTTCGAGGGGCGGAAGCGAACACCGGGGAGCTGTTTTTT.